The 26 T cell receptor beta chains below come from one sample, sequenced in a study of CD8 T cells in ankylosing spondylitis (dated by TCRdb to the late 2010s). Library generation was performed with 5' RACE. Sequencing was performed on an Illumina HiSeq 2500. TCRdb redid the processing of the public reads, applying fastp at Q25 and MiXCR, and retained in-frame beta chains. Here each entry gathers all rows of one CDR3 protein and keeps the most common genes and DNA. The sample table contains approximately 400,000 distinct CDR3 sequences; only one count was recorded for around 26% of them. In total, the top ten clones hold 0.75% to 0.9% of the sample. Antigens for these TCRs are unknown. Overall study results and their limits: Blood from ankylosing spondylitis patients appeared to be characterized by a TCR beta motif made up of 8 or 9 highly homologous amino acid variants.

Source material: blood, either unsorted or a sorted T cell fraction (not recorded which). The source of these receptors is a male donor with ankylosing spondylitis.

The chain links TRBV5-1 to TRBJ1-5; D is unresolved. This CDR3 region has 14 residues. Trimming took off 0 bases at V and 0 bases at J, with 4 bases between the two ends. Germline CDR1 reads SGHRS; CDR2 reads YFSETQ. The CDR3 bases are TGCGCCAGCAGCTTGGGCAGTAGCAATCAGCCCCAGCATTTT. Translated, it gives CASSLGSSNQPQHF.

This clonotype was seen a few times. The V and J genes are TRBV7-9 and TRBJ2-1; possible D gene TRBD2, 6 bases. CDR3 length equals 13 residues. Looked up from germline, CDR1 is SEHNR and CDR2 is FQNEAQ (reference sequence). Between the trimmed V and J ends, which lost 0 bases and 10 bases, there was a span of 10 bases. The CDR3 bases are TGTGCCAGCAGCTTAGCAGGGGCGGGGGAGCAGTTCTTC. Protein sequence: CASSLAGAGEQFF. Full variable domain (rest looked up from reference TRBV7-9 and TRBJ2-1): DTGVSQNPRHKITKRGQNVTFRCDPISEHNRLYWYRQTLGQGPEFLTYFQNEAQLEKSRLLSDRFSAERPKGSFSTLEIQRTEQGDSAMYLCASSLAGAGEQFFGPGTRLTVL.

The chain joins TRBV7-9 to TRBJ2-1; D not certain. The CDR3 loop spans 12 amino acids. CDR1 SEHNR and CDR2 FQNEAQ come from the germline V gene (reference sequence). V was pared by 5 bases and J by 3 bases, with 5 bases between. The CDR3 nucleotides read TGTGCCAGCAGCCCTGACTACAATGAGCAGTTCTTC. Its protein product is CASSPDYNEQFF.

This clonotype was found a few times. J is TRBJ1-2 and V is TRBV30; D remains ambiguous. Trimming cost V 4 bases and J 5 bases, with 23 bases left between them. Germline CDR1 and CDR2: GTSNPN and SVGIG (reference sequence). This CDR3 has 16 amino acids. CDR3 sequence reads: CAWTGVSLGEGYGYTF. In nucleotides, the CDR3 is TGTGCCTGGACTGGTGTATCTCTTGGCGAAGGGTATGGCTACACCTTC.

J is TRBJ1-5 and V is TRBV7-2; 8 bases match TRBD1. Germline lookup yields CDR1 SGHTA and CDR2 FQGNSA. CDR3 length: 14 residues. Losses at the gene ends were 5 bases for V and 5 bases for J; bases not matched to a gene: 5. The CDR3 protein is CASSRGTGDQPQHF. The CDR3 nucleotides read TGTGCCAGCAGCCGCGGGACAGGAGATCAGCCCCAGCATTTT.

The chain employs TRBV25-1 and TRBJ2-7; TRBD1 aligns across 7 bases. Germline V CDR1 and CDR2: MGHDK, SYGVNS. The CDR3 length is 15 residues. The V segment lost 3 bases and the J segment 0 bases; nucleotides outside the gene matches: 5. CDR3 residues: CASSEADRSSYEQYF. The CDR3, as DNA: TGTGCCAGCAGTGAGGCGGACAGGAGCTCCTACGAGCAGTACTTC.

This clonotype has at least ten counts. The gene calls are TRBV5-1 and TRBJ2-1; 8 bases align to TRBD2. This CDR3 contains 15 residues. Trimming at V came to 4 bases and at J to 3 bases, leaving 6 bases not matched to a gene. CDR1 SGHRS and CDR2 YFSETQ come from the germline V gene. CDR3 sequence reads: CASSPTSAFYNEQFF. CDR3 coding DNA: TGCGCCAGCAGCCCGACTAGCGCCTTCTACAATGAGCAGTTCTTC.

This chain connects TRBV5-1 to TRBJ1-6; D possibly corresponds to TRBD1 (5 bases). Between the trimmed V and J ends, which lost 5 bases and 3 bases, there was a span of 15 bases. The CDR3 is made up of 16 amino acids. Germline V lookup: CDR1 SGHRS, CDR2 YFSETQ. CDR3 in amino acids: CASSASGTGYNSPLHF. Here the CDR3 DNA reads TGCGCCAGCAGTGCGTCGGGGACGGGCTATAATTCACCCCTCCACTTT.

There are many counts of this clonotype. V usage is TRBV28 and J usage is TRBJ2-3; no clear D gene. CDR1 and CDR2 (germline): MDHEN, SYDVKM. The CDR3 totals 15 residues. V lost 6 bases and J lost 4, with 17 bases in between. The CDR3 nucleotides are TGTGCCAGCAGGGAAGGGCCTGAAAACTCAGATACGCAGTATTTT. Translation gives CASREGPENSDTQYF.

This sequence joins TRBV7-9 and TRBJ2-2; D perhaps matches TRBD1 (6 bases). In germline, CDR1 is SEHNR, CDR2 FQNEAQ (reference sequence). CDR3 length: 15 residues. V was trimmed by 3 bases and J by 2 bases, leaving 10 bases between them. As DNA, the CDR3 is TGTGCCAGCAGCTTCACAGGGCGAAACACCGGGGAGCTGTTTTTT. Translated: CASSFTGRNTGELFF.

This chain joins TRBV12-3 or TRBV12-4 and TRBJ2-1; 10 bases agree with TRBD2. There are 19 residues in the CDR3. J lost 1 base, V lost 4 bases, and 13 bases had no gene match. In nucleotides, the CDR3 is TGTGCCAGCAGTTACCAACTGGGGAGTAGCGGGAGGTCCTACAATGAGCAGTTCTTC. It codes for CASSYQLGSSGRSYNEQFF.

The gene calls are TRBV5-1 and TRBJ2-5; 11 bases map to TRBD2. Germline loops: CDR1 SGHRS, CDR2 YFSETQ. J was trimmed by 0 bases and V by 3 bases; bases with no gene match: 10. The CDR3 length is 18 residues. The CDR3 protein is CASSSSTSGIGDQETQYF. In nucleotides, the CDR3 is TGCGCCAGCAGCTCGTCGACTAGCGGGATAGGGGACCAAGAGACCCAGTACTTC.

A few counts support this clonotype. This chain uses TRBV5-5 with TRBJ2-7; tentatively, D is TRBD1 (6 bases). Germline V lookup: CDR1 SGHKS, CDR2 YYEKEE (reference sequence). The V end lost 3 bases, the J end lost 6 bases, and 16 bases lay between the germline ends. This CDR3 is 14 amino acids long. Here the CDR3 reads CASSSLQGAGEQYF. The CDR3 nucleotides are TGTGCCAGCAGCTCACTACAGGGAGCCGGCGAGCAGTACTTC.

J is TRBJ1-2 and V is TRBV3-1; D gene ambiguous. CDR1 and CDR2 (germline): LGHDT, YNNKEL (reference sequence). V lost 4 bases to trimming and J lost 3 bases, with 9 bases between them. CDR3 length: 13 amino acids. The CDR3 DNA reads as TGTGCCAGCAGCCCGGACGGATACTATGGCTACACCTTC. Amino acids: CASSPDGYYGYTF.

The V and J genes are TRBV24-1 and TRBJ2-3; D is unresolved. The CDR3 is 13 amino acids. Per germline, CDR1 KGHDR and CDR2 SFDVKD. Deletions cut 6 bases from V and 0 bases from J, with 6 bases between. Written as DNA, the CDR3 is TGTGCCACCAGTATCGGGAGCACAGATACGCAGTATTTT. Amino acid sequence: CATSIGSTDTQYF.

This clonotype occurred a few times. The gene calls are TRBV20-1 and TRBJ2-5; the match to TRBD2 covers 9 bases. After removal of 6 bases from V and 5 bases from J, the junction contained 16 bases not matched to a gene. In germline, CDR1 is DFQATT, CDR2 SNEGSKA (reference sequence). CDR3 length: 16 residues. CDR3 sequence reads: CSAGTSPGAWAETQYF. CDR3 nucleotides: TGCAGTGCAGGGACTAGCCCGGGAGCGTGGGCGGAGACCCAGTACTTC.

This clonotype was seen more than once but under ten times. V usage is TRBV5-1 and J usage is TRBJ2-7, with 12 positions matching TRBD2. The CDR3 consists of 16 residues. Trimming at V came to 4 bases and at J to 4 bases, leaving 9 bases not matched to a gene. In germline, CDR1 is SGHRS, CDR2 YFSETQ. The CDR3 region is CASSRSSGRAGYEQYF. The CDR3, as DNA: TGCGCCAGCAGCAGATCTAGCGGGAGGGCCGGGTACGAGCAGTACTTC.

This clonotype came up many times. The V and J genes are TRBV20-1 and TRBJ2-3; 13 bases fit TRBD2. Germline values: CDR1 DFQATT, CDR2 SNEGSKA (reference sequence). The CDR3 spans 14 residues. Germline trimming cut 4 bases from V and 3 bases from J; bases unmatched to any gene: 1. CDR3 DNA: TGCAGTGCTACGGGACTAGCGGGAACAGATACGCAGTATTTT. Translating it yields CSATGLAGTDTQYF.

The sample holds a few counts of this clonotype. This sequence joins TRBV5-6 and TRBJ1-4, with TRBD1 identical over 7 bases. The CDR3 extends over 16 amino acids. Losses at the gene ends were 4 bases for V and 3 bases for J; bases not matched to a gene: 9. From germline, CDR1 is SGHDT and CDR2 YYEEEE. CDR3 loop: CASSPRTGSANEKLFF. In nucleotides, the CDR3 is TGTGCCAGCAGCCCCCGGACAGGTTCAGCTAATGAAAAACTGTTTTTT.

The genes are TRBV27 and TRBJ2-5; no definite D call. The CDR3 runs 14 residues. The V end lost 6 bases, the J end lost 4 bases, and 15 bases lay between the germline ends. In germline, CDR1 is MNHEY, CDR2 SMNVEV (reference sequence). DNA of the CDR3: TGTGCCAGCAGAGAAGTTCAGTGGGTAGAGACCCAGTACTTC. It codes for CASREVQWVETQYF.

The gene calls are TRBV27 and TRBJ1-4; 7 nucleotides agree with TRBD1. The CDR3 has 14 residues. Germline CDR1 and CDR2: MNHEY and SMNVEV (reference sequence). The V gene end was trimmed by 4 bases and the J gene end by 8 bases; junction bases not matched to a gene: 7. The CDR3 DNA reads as TGTGCCAGCAGTTCTAGACAGGGAAAGGAAAAACTGTTTTTT. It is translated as CASSSRQGKEKLFF.

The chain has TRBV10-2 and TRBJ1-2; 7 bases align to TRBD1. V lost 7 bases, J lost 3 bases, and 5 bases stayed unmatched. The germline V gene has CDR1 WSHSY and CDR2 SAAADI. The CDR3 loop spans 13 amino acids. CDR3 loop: CASKDRRDYGYTF. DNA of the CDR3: TGCGCCAGCAAGGACAGGAGGGACTATGGCTACACCTTC.

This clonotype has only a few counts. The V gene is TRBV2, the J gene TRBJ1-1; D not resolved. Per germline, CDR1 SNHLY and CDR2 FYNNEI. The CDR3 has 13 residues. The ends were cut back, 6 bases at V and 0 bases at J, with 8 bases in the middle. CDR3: CASRADVNTEAFF. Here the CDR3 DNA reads TGTGCCAGCAGAGCCGACGTGAACACTGAAGCTTTCTTT.

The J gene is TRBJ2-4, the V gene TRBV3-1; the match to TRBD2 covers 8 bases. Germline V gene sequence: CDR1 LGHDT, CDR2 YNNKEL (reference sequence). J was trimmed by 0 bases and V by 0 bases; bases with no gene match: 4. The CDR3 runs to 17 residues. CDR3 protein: CASSQERAGAAKNIQYF. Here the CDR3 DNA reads TGTGCCAGCAGCCAAGAACGAGCGGGAGCAGCCAAAAACATTCAGTACTTC.

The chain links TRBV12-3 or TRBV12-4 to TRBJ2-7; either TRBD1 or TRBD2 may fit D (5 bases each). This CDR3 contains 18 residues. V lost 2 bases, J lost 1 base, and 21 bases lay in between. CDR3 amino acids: CASSLSRTGPGGSYEQYV. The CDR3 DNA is TGTGCCAGCAGTTTATCGAGAACAGGCCCTGGGGGATCCTACGAGCAGTACGTC.

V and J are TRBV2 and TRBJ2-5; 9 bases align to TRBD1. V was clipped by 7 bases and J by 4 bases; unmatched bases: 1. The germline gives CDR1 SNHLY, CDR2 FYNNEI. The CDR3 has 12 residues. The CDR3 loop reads CASMDRGETQYF. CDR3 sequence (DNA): TGTGCCAGCATGGACAGGGGAGAGACCCAGTACTTC. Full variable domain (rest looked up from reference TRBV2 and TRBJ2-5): EPEVTQTPSHQVTQMGQEVILRCVPISNHLYFYWYRQILGQKVEFLVSFYNNEISEKSEIFDDQFSVERPDGSNFTLKIRSTKLEDSAMYFCASMDRGETQYFGPGTRLLVL.